This entry is about one T cell receptor (beta chain). The antigen is not known. This sample stems from a study of cytomegalovirus exposure and HLA in healthy donors. Study details: The approximately 130 validation repertoires and the roughly 700 first-cohort repertoires shared a platform, a later analysis reported. The study's findings and limits: Reported results showed that the classifier diagnosed cytomegalovirus status with high specificity and sensitivity. Altogether, some 170 TCR beta chains were recorded as cytomegalovirus-associated.

Assay: immunoSEQ multiplex PCR; the TCRdb copy retains only in-frame clones and omits some. The sample lists 95,000 to 150,000 clones; about 94% were seen once. This CDR3 spans 14 amino acids. Trimming took 8 bases from V and 4 from J; bases not matched to a gene: 9. Germline V lookup: CDR1 SEHNR, CDR2 FQNEAQ (reference sequence). Input material: PBMCs. This rearrangement joins TRBV7-9 to TRBJ2-7, with 9 bases identical to TRBD1. The clonotype originates from a woman between 18 and 29 years old in good health and CMV-seronegative. CDR3 residues: CASGGQGLSYEQYF. CDR3 in DNA: TGTGCCAGCGGGGGACAGGGTCTTTCTTACGAGCAGTACTTC.